This entry concerns a single T cell receptor (beta chain). What antigen it recognizes has not been identified. One junction end does not reproduce the germline sequence, and a read error may be involved. CDR1 and CDR2 are drawn from the germline V gene (reference sequence): DFQATT, SNEGSKA. Taken from cysteine to phenylalanine, the CDR3 has 14 residues. CDR3 DNA only is kept here, 42 bases in frame from base 1. This specimen comes from a study of T-cell reconstitution after alpha-beta-depleted transplantation in children (dated by TCRdb to the mid-2010s). With respect to the entire study: The study quantitatively tracked T-cell immune reconstitution after TCRalphabeta/CD19-depleted allogeneic hematopoietic cell transplantation in children using TCR repertoire profiling.

The meaning of the sample's treatment or condition label: allogeneic hematopoietic cell transplantation with graft depleted of TCRalphabeta T cells and CD19 B cells. The transplant recipients were children given TCRalphabeta/CD19-depleted allogeneic hematopoietic cell grafts. Libraries were made using PCR. TCRdb shows the sequencer as Illumina HiSeq 2500. To normalize quantification of the TCRbeta repertoire, the TCR libraries were built with molecular barcoding that relied on unique molecular identifiers. The public reads were reprocessed in TCRdb via fastp at Q25 and MiXCR, keeping in-frame beta chains. One record per CDR3 amino acid sequence lists the most common genes and DNA. The sample records 450,000 to 600,000 distinct CDR3 sequences, approximately 10% of which are singletons. Of the sample, 2% is held by the ten largest clones. Here is what the overall study found, with its caveats: Over subsequent months, a decline in hyperexpanded clone frequencies was noted, and after one year, T-cell counts and TCRbeta diversity were mostly ascribed to newly produced T cells. The high TCRbeta diversity at day 60 in some patients was ascribed to recipient T cells and intrathymic progenitors that had survived conditioning. About two months after transplant, the apparently early recovery of alphabetaT-cell counts reportedly depended on just several hundred clones that had expanded rapidly and came from non-depleted graft cells.

The sequence joins TRBV20-1 to TRBJ2-7; 10 nucleotides in the junction match TRBD2. Sequencing was performed on PBMCs, taken before TCRalphabeta/CD19-depleted stem cell transplant. The source of this sequence is a child aged 2 to 10 with inherited bone marrow failure, due to receive a stem cell transplant. The CDR3 has the sequence CRAASGSLSYEQYF. The DNA reads TGCCGTGCAGCTAGCGGGAGCCTATCCTACGAGCAGTACTTC.